This passage covers 28 T cell receptor beta chains from one sample sequenced in a study of T cells in Graves' hyperthyroidism and ophthalmopathy. Amplified TCR beta CDR3 regions derived from RNA transcripts. First-round RT-PCR of the TCR CDR3 relied on the HTBI primer set. MiXCR, run by TCRdb on the multiplex PCR reads, gives a single entry per CDR3 protein. The sample consists of fewer than 300,000 distinct CDR3 sequences, roughly 15% of them appearing once. Material: blood. These receptors were collected from a woman aged 45-65 years with Graves' hyperthyroidism that later progressed to Graves' ophthalmopathy.

The chain combines TRBV24-1 with TRBJ2-5, with a weak D call TRBD1 (6 bases). The V end lost 3 bases, the J end lost 5 bases, and 24 bases lay between the germline ends. The germline gives CDR1 KGHDR, CDR2 SFDVKD. There are 18 residues in the CDR3. CDR3 residues: CATSDPEPRGASTETQYF. The CDR3, as DNA: TGTGCCACCAGTGATCCAGAACCCAGGGGAGCTTCTACCGAGACCCAGTACTTC.

This clonotype came up many times. The genes are TRBV7-2 and TRBJ2-3; D not resolved. The CDR3 is 17 amino acids. Trimming stripped 5 bases from V and 5 bases from J, with 23 bases between. CDR1 and CDR2 from the germline V gene are SGHTA and FQGNSA. Here the CDR3 DNA reads TGTGCCAGCAGCCTATCAATAGACTGGGTCTATCAAGATACGCAGTATTTT. Translation: CASSLSIDWVYQDTQYF.

This clonotype was found many times. The V and J genes are TRBV2 and TRBJ2-2; 8 positions match TRBD1. The germline CDR1 and CDR2 sequences are SNHLY and FYNNEI. The CDR3 length is 18 residues. The V and J ends lost 0 bases and 1 base, in that order; junction bases with no gene match: 7. CDR3 region: CASSEAIMDRVNTGELFF. CDR3 in DNA: TGTGCCAGCAGTGAAGCGATTATGGACAGGGTGAACACCGGGGAGCTGTTTTTT.

The gene calls are TRBV5-1 and TRBJ1-4; weak D call: TRBD1 (5 bases). Per germline, CDR1 SGHRS and CDR2 YFSETQ. CDR3 length: 15 residues. Trimming left V 4 bases short and J 4 bases short, with 14 bases between. The CDR3 reads CASSTQGLGNEKLFF. The CDR3 nucleotides are TGCGCCAGCAGCACGCAGGGCCTTGGTAATGAAAAACTGTTTTTT.

This clonotype was detected many times. This chain connects TRBV20-1 to TRBJ1-1; D not resolved. The CDR3 length is 14 residues. Germline assignment: CDR1 DFQATT and CDR2 SNEGSKA (reference sequence). The ends were cut back, 0 bases at V and 0 bases at J, with 8 bases in the middle. The CDR3 nucleotides are TGCAGTGCTAGAGACCCACGGTTGAACACTGAAGCTTTCTTT. This codes for CSARDPRLNTEAFF.

This clonotype appeared many times. V gene TRBV5-1 combines with J gene TRBJ2-7; 8 nucleotides line up with TRBD1. This CDR3 comprises 16 residues. Trimming at V came to 7 bases and at J to 5 bases, leaving 17 bases not matched to a gene. CDR1 is SGHRS and CDR2 is YFSETQ in the germline V gene. CDR3 sequence: CASAQGARPGVNEQYF. Written as DNA, the CDR3 is TGCGCCAGCGCTCAGGGGGCAAGGCCGGGGGTGAACGAGCAGTACTTC.

The chain combines TRBV9 with TRBJ2-6; 11 nucleotides line up with TRBD2. This CDR3 has 18 amino acids. V gave up 0 bases and J gave up 1 base; unmatched junction bases: 3. Germline-derived CDR1 and CDR2 are SGDLS and YYNGEE. CDR3 amino acids: CASSVAPSGRSGANVLTF. In nucleotides, the CDR3 is TGTGCCAGCAGCGTAGCGCCTAGCGGGAGGTCTGGGGCCAACGTCCTGACTTTC.

This clonotype was observed at least ten times. The rearrangement links TRBV20-1 to TRBJ2-3; 14 bases are shared with TRBD2. CDR3 length: 18 amino acids. V lost 6 bases to trimming and J lost 1 base; unmatched junction nucleotides: 12. Germline V lookup: CDR1 DFQATT, CDR2 SNEGSKA (reference sequence). The CDR3 DNA reads as TGCAGTGCCTTTGGGACTAGCGGGAGCCCCTGGGGCACAGATACGCAGTATTTT. Amino acids: CSAFGTSGSPWGTDTQYF.

This clonotype has a count of ten or more. The rearrangement joins TRBV20-1 to TRBJ2-1; D uncertain. The germline V gene has CDR1 DFQATT and CDR2 SNEGSKA (reference sequence). CDR3 length: 16 amino acids. V was pared by 1 base and J by 2 bases, with 15 bases between. The CDR3 here is CSARGGKIYPYNEQFF. CDR3 DNA sequence: TGCAGTGCTAGAGGTGGAAAGATCTACCCCTACAATGAGCAGTTCTTC.

This clonotype was observed at least ten times. The rearrangement links TRBV3-1 to TRBJ2-3; D is undetermined. CDR1 and CDR2 from the germline V gene are LGHDT and YNNKEL (reference sequence). The CDR3 sequence is 14 residues long. V was cut by 0 bases and J by 3 bases, with 7 bases left in between. The CDR3 DNA sequence: TGTGCCAGCAGCCAAGAAGCTTTGACAGATACGCAGTATTTT. This encodes CASSQEALTDTQYF.

This clonotype was recorded a few times. This rearrangement joins TRBV5-1 to TRBJ2-7, with D tentatively TRBD1 or TRBD2 (6 bases each). Germline V gene lookup returns CDR1 SGHRS and CDR2 YFSETQ. The CDR3 runs 16 residues. V was cut by 4 bases and J by 2 bases, with 19 bases left in between. CDR3 sequence (DNA): TGCGCCAGCAGCCCCATGGAAGGGGGGTTGGCCTACGAGCAGTACTTC. Amino acids: CASSPMEGGLAYEQYF.

There are many counts of this clonotype. The V and J genes are TRBV19 and TRBJ2-1; D is possibly TRBD2 (5 bases). Trimming left V 8 bases short and J 4 bases short, with 15 bases between. The germline V gene has CDR1 LNHDA and CDR2 SQIVND (reference sequence). The CDR3 covers 14 residues. CDR3 in amino acids: CASRREPYYNEQFF. The CDR3 DNA reads as TGTGCCAGTCGTAGGGAGCCCTATTACAATGAGCAGTTCTTC.

This clonotype was detected many times. V and J are TRBV28 and TRBJ1-4; D is unclear. V was clipped by 4 bases and J by 7 bases, with 7 bases between them. Per the germline V gene, CDR1 is MDHEN and CDR2 is SYDVKM. The CDR3 covers 12 residues. CDR3 in DNA: TGTGCCAGCAGTTCCGGTAGTGAAAAACTGTTTTTT. As protein: CASSSGSEKLFF.

Note on this clonotype: A much larger clonotype is one base distant, so this may be a read error. The J gene is TRBJ1-5, the V gene TRBV7-8, with D uncertain. The CDR3 loop spans 16 amino acids. Germline V lookup: CDR1 SGHVS, CDR2 FQNEAQ. As DNA, the CDR3 is TGTGCCAGCAGCTTAGCGCGGCCGGATGGACCTGCGCCCCGGCATTTT. Translation: CASSLARPDGPAPRHF. The full variable domain, rest sourced from reference TRBV7-8 and TRBJ1-5, is GAGVSQSPRYKVAKRGQDVALRCDPISGHVSLFWYQQALGQGPEFLTYFQNEAQLDKSGLPSDRFFAERPEGSVSTLKIQRTQQEDSAVYLCASSLARPDGPAPRHFGDGTRLSIL.

V gene TRBV28 combines with J gene TRBJ2-5; 9 bases align to TRBD2. From germline, CDR1 is MDHEN and CDR2 SYDVKM. V gave up 2 bases and J gave up 4 bases; unmatched junction bases: 2. This CDR3 region has 14 residues. CDR3 sequence reads: CASSLALAGETQYF. CDR3 bases: TGTGCCAGCAGTTTAGCACTAGCGGGAGAGACCCAGTACTTC.

The V gene is TRBV7-2, the J gene TRBJ2-2; 8 bases are a match to TRBD2. CDR3 length: 18 residues. The germline CDR1 and CDR2 sequences are SGHTA and FQGNSA. The junction had 9 bases not matched to a gene; V was cut back by 2 bases and J by 1 base. CDR3: CASSLRRAGGLNTGELFF. CDR3 sequence (DNA): TGTGCCAGCAGCTTACGAAGGGCGGGAGGTTTGAACACCGGGGAGCTGTTTTTT.

The V gene is TRBV4-1, the J gene TRBJ1-5; TRBD1 is a possible D gene (5 bases). This CDR3 has 15 amino acids. Germline V gives CDR1 MGHRA, CDR2 YSYEKL. V was pared by 4 bases and J by 2 bases, with 12 bases between. In DNA, the CDR3 is TGCGCCAGCAGCCCCAGGATCAGGGGCAATCAGCCCCAGCATTTT. It yields the protein CASSPRIRGNQPQHF.

There are many counts of this clonotype. The J gene is TRBJ2-7, the V gene TRBV15; no clear D gene. Germline V gives CDR1 LNHNV, CDR2 YYDKDF (reference sequence). V lost 3 bases and J 2 bases, leaving 14 bases between the germline ends. The CDR3 consists of 15 residues. CDR3 loop: CATSSSTTSPYEQYF. The CDR3 region has the DNA TGTGCCACCAGCAGTAGCACTACAAGTCCCTACGAGCAGTACTTC.

Comments on this clonotype: This may come from a read error, since a much larger clone is one base off. The J gene is TRBJ2-3, the V gene TRBV6-2 or TRBV6-3; D is unresolved. Per germline, CDR1 MNHEY and CDR2 SVGEGT. This CDR3 has 14 residues. Here the CDR3 reads CASRDRARTDMQYF. CDR3 coding DNA: TGTGCCAGCAGAGATCGGGCGCGCACAGATATGCAGTATTTT.

The gene calls are TRBV2 and TRBJ2-2, with 10 bases fitting TRBD2. This CDR3 has 16 residues. The J segment lost 3 bases and the V segment lost 6 bases, leaving 7 bases of the junction unmatched. CDR1 is SNHLY, CDR2 FYNNEI, per germline. The CDR3 bases are TGTGCCAGCAGCCAAACTCTAGCGGGGGACACCGGGGAGCTGTTTTTT. This translates into CASSQTLAGDTGELFF.

Remarks on this clonotype: A much larger clone lies a single base off, so this may be a read error. The chain employs TRBV20-1 and TRBJ2-1; the match to TRBD2 covers 8 bases. The germline V gene encodes CDR1 DFQATT and CDR2 SNEGSKA (reference sequence). V was clipped by 1 base and J by 10 bases; unmatched bases: 18. The CDR3 is 17 residues long. CDR3 loop: CSARGMGSGRWGGEQFF. Written as DNA, the CDR3 is TGCAGTGCTAGAGGTATGGGGAGCGGGAGATGGGGAGGGGAGCAGTTCTTC.

This clonotype was detected many times. V usage is TRBV27 and J usage is TRBJ2-1; 11 bases are a match to TRBD2. After removal of 6 bases from V and 6 bases from J, the junction contained 7 bases not matched to a gene. This CDR3 region has 15 residues. Germline loops: CDR1 MNHEY, CDR2 SMNVEV (reference sequence). The CDR3 DNA follows: TGTGCCAGCAGCCACGGACTAGCGGGTCTCAATGAGCAGTTCTTC. This gives the protein CASSHGLAGLNEQFF.

This clonotype was observed many times. V and J are TRBV5-1 and TRBJ1-1; 9 bases line up with TRBD1. The V gene's germline CDR1 is SGHRS and CDR2 YFSETQ. This CDR3 is 14 amino acids long. J lost 7 bases, V lost 4 bases, and 8 bases had no gene match. The CDR3 is CASSTGQGLDEAFF. In DNA, the CDR3 is TGCGCCAGCAGCACCGGACAGGGGCTGGATGAAGCTTTCTTT.

A word on this clonotype: A much larger clone differs from this one at a single base, so this may be a read error. This chain connects TRBV5-1 to TRBJ2-1; TRBD2 agrees at 7 bases. The junction had 11 bases not matched to a gene; V was cut back by 0 bases and J by 8 bases. The CDR3 totals 16 residues. From germline, CDR1 is SGHRS and CDR2 YFSETQ. CDR3 loop: CASSLAFSGTIDEQFF. The CDR3 nucleotides are TGCGCCAGCAGCTTGGCCTTTTCCGGGACTATCGATGAGCAGTTCTTC.

This clonotype turned up a few times. The genes are TRBV19 and TRBJ2-5; 9 bases are a match to TRBD2. This CDR3 contains 16 residues. V shed 3 bases, J shed 4 bases, and the junction held 9 bases outside the gene matches. Looked up from germline, CDR1 is LNHDA and CDR2 is SQIVND (reference sequence). The CDR3 DNA is TGTGCCAGTAGTATCAAGGCGGGAGGGCTCGGAGAGACCCAGTACTTC. Residues: CASSIKAGGLGETQYF.

The sample holds many counts of this clonotype. This sequence joins TRBV7-2 and TRBJ2-1; D might be TRBD1 (7 bases). Per germline, CDR1 SGHTA and CDR2 FQGNSA. V dropped 3 bases and J dropped 11 bases, with 14 bases sitting between them. The CDR3 totals 13 residues. DNA of the CDR3: TGTGCCAGCAGCTTTTACGGGGGACAGAAGCAGTTCTTC. This codes for CASSFYGGQKQFF.

V and J are TRBV27 and TRBJ1-2; possible D gene TRBD1, 5 bases. The V gene's germline CDR1 is MNHEY and CDR2 SMNVEV (reference sequence). Trimming cost V 5 bases and J 8 bases, with 12 bases left between them. The CDR3 has 12 residues. CDR3 loop: CASSNGAGGYTF. CDR3 DNA: TGTGCCAGCAGTAACGGGGCGGGCGGCTACACCTTC.

The table lists this clonotype with a few counts. The chain employs TRBV5-1 and TRBJ2-2; 15 positions agree with TRBD2. CDR3 length: 19 residues. Germline V gene sequence: CDR1 SGHRS, CDR2 YFSETQ. V gave up 4 bases and J gave up 5 bases; unmatched junction bases: 12. CDR3 in amino acids: CASSKIPGLAGGRTGELFF. DNA for the CDR3: TGCGCCAGCAGCAAAATACCGGGACTAGCGGGAGGACGGACCGGGGAGCTGTTTTTT.